Sequencing of this TCR beta chain was carried out in a study of blood T cell repertoires in COVID-19. Across the study: Two consecutive negative NP/OP PCR tests, clearance, or resolved symptoms defined Cohort 3 recovery.

The V and J ends lost 4 bases and 4 bases respectively, with 11 bases between them. CDR1 is SGHTA and CDR2 is FQGNSA in the germline V gene. CDR3 length: 13 residues. As handled by the study authors: Reference gene primer amplification gave estimated nucleated cell counts. Some clones are missing from TCRdb's copy, which holds only in-frame ones; the method was immunoSEQ multiplex PCR. The DNA was the basis for D and trimming; V, J and clone size are from that table. Of roughly 160,000 clones in the sample, roughly 78% were seen once. Which cohort a participant joined came from the clinical history participants gave.

This sequence was found in a woman between 65 and 79 years old in a cohort exposed to, infected with or recovered from COVID-19 (not recorded which). V gene TRBV7-2 combines with J gene TRBJ2-7; D might be TRBD2 (6 bases). The sequenced material came from PBMCs or T cells enriched from blood (not recorded which). The CDR3 sequence: CASSWGVRYEQYF. CDR3 nucleotide sequence: TGTGCCAGCAGCTGGGGGGTTAGATACGAGCAGTACTTC.